Here is one TCR beta chain with its context. CDR1 and CDR2 from the germline V gene are SGHKS and YYEKEE (reference sequence). V shed 4 bases and J shed 9 bases, with 8 bases lying between them. The CDR3 extends over 11 amino acids. This entry belongs to a study of OX40 agonist ivuxolimab in advanced cancers. Assay: immunoSEQ multiplex PCR; the TCRdb copy retains only in-frame clones and omits some. The top ten clones hold approximately 5.4% of a sample with 60,000 to 75,000 clones, over 75% of them seen once. The specimen comprised CD4+ or CD8+ T cells sorted from blood, sampled in a trial of the OX40 agonist ivuxolimab. V gene TRBV5-5 combines with J gene TRBJ2-1; a possible D gene is TRBD1 (5 bases). The receptor's source is an adult with an advanced solid tumor such as melanoma, head and neck, liver or kidney cancer. CDR3 coding DNA: TGTGCCAGCAGCCAGGACACTGAGCAGTTCTTC. Translating gives CASSQDTEQFF. The whole variable domain, remainder taken from reference TRBV5-5 and TRBJ2-1, is DAGVTQSPTHLIKTRGQQVTLRCSPISGHKSVSWYQQVLGQGPQFIFQYYEKEERGRGNFPDRFSARQFPNYSSELNVNALLLGDSALYLCASSQDTEQFFGPGTRLTVL.